A selection of T cell receptor beta chains follows, all from one sample in a study of CD8+CD57+ T cells in acquired aplastic anemia. TCRdb used MiXCR to reprocess the reads, holding one entry per CDR3 protein. The table lists about 160,000 distinct CDR3 sequences, less than 60% of them singletons. The material sequenced was sorted CD4+, CD8+, or CD8+CD57+ T cells (not recorded which) from PBMCs. The source is a human donor with aplastic anemia. Both conserved end residues are part of each CDR3. D genes are given only for firm matches. The size of a clone is reported for some rows only, either as once, few or many, or as a class for expanded clones.

size,J,D,V,DNA,CDR3
few,TRBJ2-2,TRBD1,TRBV27,TGTGCCAGCACCAGACAGGGGGCCTACACCGGGGAGCTGTTTTTT,CASTRQGAYTGELFF
-,TRBJ2-7,TRBD2,TRBV27,TGTGCCAGCAGTTTATTTATCCCCGGGACTAGCGACTACGAGCAGTACTTC,CASSLFIPGTSDYEQYF
few,TRBJ2-5,-,TRBV5-1,TGCGCCAGCAACTTGCGGGGAGTAGCTCAAGAGACCCAGTACTTC,CASNLRGVAQETQYF
many,TRBJ2-1,-,TRBV7-9,TGTGCCAGCAGTCTTACTACGGGGGCAGGGGGCAATGAGCAGTTCTTC,CASSLTTGAGGNEQFF
many,TRBJ1-4,-,TRBV2,TGTGCCAGCAGTGATCGGACCGCTGAAAAACTGTTTTTT,CASSDRTAEKLFF
-,TRBJ2-7,TRBD1,TRBV20-1,TGCAGTGCCCGGGAATGGGGACAGGGGAAAGGTGCCTACGAGCAGTACTTC,CSAREWGQGKGAYEQYF
-,TRBJ1-2,TRBD1,TRBV25-1,TGTGCCAGCAGTGAGGGACAGGGAGGAGGCTACACCTTC,CASSEGQGGGYTF
many,TRBJ2-3,-,TRBV2,TGTGCCTCCTCGGGCAGGGCAGATACGCAGTATTTT,CASSGRADTQYF
many,TRBJ1-2,-,TRBV24-1,TGTGCCACCAGTGCCTCCCCACAGGACGGGGGCTACACCTTC,CATSASPQDGGYTF
few,TRBJ2-3,TRBD1,TRBV10-3,TGTGCCATCAGTAACCACATCCCCGGGACAGGTGGCACGCAGTATTTT,CAISNHIPGTGGTQYF
-,TRBJ2-5,TRBD1,TRBV2,TGTGCCAGCAGCCGCTGGACAGGGAGTGAGGAGACCCAGTACTTC,CASSRWTGSEETQYF
many,TRBJ1-5,-,TRBV3-1,TGTGCCAGCAGCCAAGACAGGGATCAGCCCCAGCATTTT,CASSQDRDQPQHF
-,TRBJ2-7,TRBD2,TRBV19,TGTGCCAGTAGTATCCGAGCGGGGGCCTACGAGCAGTACTTC,CASSIRAGAYEQYF
-,TRBJ1-2,-,TRBV19,TGTGCCAGTAGTATAGACCCCCTCTCAGGGGTCTATGGCTACACCTTC,CASSIDPLSGVYGYTF
few,TRBJ1-2,-,TRBV29-1,TGCAGCGTTGGTAGGGACACCAATAACTATGGCTACACCTTC,CSVGRDTNNYGYTF
-,TRBJ2-3,-,TRBV6-1,TGTGCCAGCTCCGCCGAGGTAGTCACAGATACGCAGTATTTT,CASSAEVVTDTQYF
-,TRBJ1-1,-,TRBV14,TGTGCCAGCAGACAACTCACGGGGGCCCGGGACACTGAAGCTTTCTTT,CASRQLTGARDTEAFF
-,TRBJ2-7,-,TRBV7-9,TGTGCCAGCAGCTCCCCGAGCGACTACGAGCAGTACTTC,CASSSPSDYEQYF
many,TRBJ2-1,-,TRBV6-1,TGTGCCAGCACCCCTCCCGGGGATGAGCAGTTCTTC,CASTPPGDEQFF
many,TRBJ2-7,-,TRBV12-5,TGTGCTAGTGGTGCTCGCCCCAACGGCGAGCAGTACTTC,CASGARPNGEQYF
once,TRBJ2-1,-,TRBV5-1,TGCGCCAGCAGCCTGGTGTCCTACAATGAGCAGTTCTTC,CASSLVSYNEQFF
few,TRBJ2-7,-,TRBV7-8,TGTGCCAGCAGCTCCGGACTGGGAAGCTCCTACGAGCAGTACTTC,CASSSGLGSSYEQYF